These 23 T cell receptor beta chains were all obtained from the same sample, sequenced in a study of vaccination and CD4 T cells after COVID-19. Treatment given: roughly ten-day PBMC culture with coronavirus spike peptide pools or control peptides (ViraFEST assay). The antigens for these receptors are not known. Cultured CD4+ T cell DNA underwent sequencing with the Oncomine TCR Beta short-read assay. TCRdb re-called the PCR reads through MiXCR, storing one row per CDR3 protein. The sample lists around 16,000 distinct CDR3 sequences; about three quarters were seen once. What was sequenced was CD4+ T cells from blood, cultured in vitro. The receptors were sampled from a human donor who had recovered from COVID-19.

This clonotype was seen a handful of times. The chain uses TRBV12-3 or TRBV12-4 and TRBJ1-3, with unresolved D. CDR3 size: 15 residues. Trimming shortened V by 6 bases and J by 1 base, and 13 bases separated the two germline ends. The CDR3 DNA reads TGTGCCAGCAGGGGTGGAGTGAGGTCTGGAAACACCATATATTTT. Amino acid sequence: CASRGGVRSGNTIYF.

The chain links TRBV4-2 to TRBJ2-1; the D gene is possibly TRBD2 (7 bases). V shed 0 bases and J shed 6 bases, with 18 bases lying between them. This CDR3 spans 17 amino acids. Germline V gene sequence: CDR1 LGHNA, CDR2 YNFKEQ. The CDR3 sequence: CASSQDLGRGLGNEQFF. The DNA of the CDR3 is TGTGCCAGCAGCCAAGATTTAGGGCGGGGGCTGGGCAATGAGCAGTTCTTC.

V gene TRBV6-1 combines with J gene TRBJ2-7, with D tentatively TRBD1 or TRBD2 (7 bases each). This CDR3 has 16 amino acids. The germline V gene has CDR1 MNHNS and CDR2 SASEGT. V gave up 8 bases and J gave up 6 bases, with 26 bases separating them. The CDR3 protein is CASPSLKTGTISEQYF. The DNA of the CDR3 is TGTGCCAGCCCCAGCCTTAAGACAGGGACTATCAGCGAGCAGTACTTC.

The rearrangement joins TRBV10-3 to TRBJ1-5; tentative D call: TRBD1 (5 bases). CDR1 is ENHRY, CDR2 SYGVKD, per germline. The CDR3 totals 13 residues. Deletions cut 4 bases from V and 4 bases from J, with 8 bases between. This CDR3 is CAISVEGNQPQHF. The DNA for the CDR3 is TGTGCCATCAGTGTTGAGGGGAATCAGCCCCAGCATTTT.

The chain combines TRBV7-9 with TRBJ2-1; the D gene is possibly TRBD1 (5 bases). Germline V gives CDR1 SEHNR, CDR2 FQNEAQ (reference sequence). Deletions cut 1 base from V and 7 bases from J, with 11 bases between. CDR3 length equals 14 residues. For the CDR3, the DNA is TGTGCCAGCAGCTTAGGTCCCACAGGAAATGAGCAGTTCTTC. It yields the protein CASSLGPTGNEQFF. Supplemented by reference TRBV7-9 and TRBJ2-1, the full variable domain reads DTGVSQNPRHKITKRGQNVTFRCDPISEHNRLYWYRQTLGQGPEFLTYFQNEAQLEKSRLLSDRFSAERPKGSFSTLEIQRTEQGDSAMYLCASSLGPTGNEQFFGPGTRLTVL.

The chain recombines TRBV7-2 with TRBJ1-3, with no clear D. V was shortened by 5 bases and J by 0 bases, with 14 bases between the two germline ends. Germline loops: CDR1 SGHTA, CDR2 FQGNSA. The CDR3 has 16 amino acids. The CDR3 DNA is TGTGCCAGCAGCCCAGAACCGGGCCTCTCTGGAAACACCATATATTTT. Protein product: CASSPEPGLSGNTIYF.

V gene TRBV15 combines with J gene TRBJ1-6, with D unclear. The germline CDR1 and CDR2 sequences are LNHNV and YYDKDF (reference sequence). The V and J ends lost 2 bases and 9 bases respectively, with 14 bases between them. The CDR3 consists of 15 residues. The CDR3 sequence: CATSRRGEAGSPLHF. CDR3 coding DNA: TGTGCCACCAGCAGACGGGGAGAGGCAGGTTCACCCCTCCACTTT.

The rearrangement joins TRBV15 to TRBJ1-2, with 8 bases lining up with TRBD1. The germline V gene encodes CDR1 LNHNV and CDR2 YYDKDF (reference sequence). This CDR3 comprises 15 residues. J was trimmed by 4 bases and V by 1 base; bases with no gene match: 5. The CDR3 here is CATSRGDRNRYGYTF. CDR3 DNA sequence: TGTGCCACCAGCAGAGGGGACAGGAATCGCTATGGCTACACCTTC.

This clonotype was seen more than once but under ten times. The chain has TRBV7-9 and TRBJ1-6, with D possibly being TRBD1 (5 bases). V lost 0 bases and J 6 bases, leaving 15 bases between the germline ends. Germline loops: CDR1 SEHNR, CDR2 FQNEAQ (reference sequence). CDR3 length: 17 residues. The CDR3 region has the DNA TGTGCCAGCAGCTTAGCCCAGGGTCGCCTTATTAATTCACCCCTCCACTTT. Translating it yields CASSLAQGRLINSPLHF.

This clonotype occurred once. This chain links TRBV19 with TRBJ1-2; no definite D call. V lost 3 bases and J lost 8, with 7 bases in between. This CDR3 comprises 11 residues. CDR1 is LNHDA, CDR2 SQIVND, per germline (reference sequence). The CDR3 protein is CASSIWGGYTF. CDR3 nucleotides: TGTGCCAGTAGTATTTGGGGAGGCTACACCTTC.

The rearrangement uses TRBV20-1 and TRBJ2-1; 11 bases are a match to TRBD2. V dropped 6 bases and J dropped 4; count of bases not matched to a gene: 8. CDR1 and CDR2 (germline): DFQATT, SNEGSKA (reference sequence). This CDR3 is 15 amino acids long. CDR3 region: CSALIAGGTYNEQFF. The CDR3 DNA is TGCAGTGCGCTTATAGCGGGAGGGACGTACAATGAGCAGTTCTTC.

V usage is TRBV28 and J usage is TRBJ1-5; D is possibly TRBD1 (6 bases). The germline V and J ends were trimmed by 6 bases and 7 bases, with 25 bases remaining between them. Germline CDR1 is MDHEN and CDR2 is SYDVKM. This CDR3 has 17 residues. Written as DNA, the CDR3 is TGTGCCAGCAGGACCGCGGGGGCAGGGGCATTGGGGCAGCCCCAGCATTTT. This encodes CASRTAGAGALGQPQHF.

V gene TRBV6-2 or TRBV6-3 combines with J gene TRBJ2-2, with TRBD2 matching 9 bases. V shed 5 bases and J 7 bases; nucleotides not matched to a gene: 8. Germline V gene data show CDR1 as MNHEY and CDR2 as SVGEGT. This CDR3 spans 15 amino acids. This CDR3 reads CASSPPGTSHGELFF. For the CDR3, the DNA is TGTGCCAGCAGTCCCCCCGGGACTAGCCACGGGGAGCTGTTTTTT.

V gene TRBV12-3 or TRBV12-4 combines with J gene TRBJ2-7; possibly TRBD2 for D (6 bases). This CDR3 comprises 14 residues. V was trimmed by 2 bases and J by 2 bases, leaving 10 bases between them. CDR3 nucleotide sequence: TGTGCCAGCAGTTTACGGCGGGGTGCCTACGAGCAGTACTTC. It is translated as CASSLRRGAYEQYF.

The chain couples TRBV10-3 to TRBJ2-7, with 7 bases lining up with TRBD2. This CDR3 is built from 15 residues. The J segment lost 0 bases and the V segment lost 3 bases, leaving 5 bases of the junction unmatched. CDR1 and CDR2 (germline): ENHRY, SYGVKD. CDR3 nucleotide sequence: TGTGCCATCAGTGACCTGGGGGGGAACTCCTACGAGCAGTACTTC. Translated, it gives CAISDLGGNSYEQYF.

The chain combines TRBV20-1 with TRBJ1-3; D gene ambiguous. The germline gives CDR1 DFQATT, CDR2 SNEGSKA (reference sequence). Trimming stripped 3 bases from V and 7 bases from J, with 13 bases between. This CDR3 has 13 amino acids. In nucleotides, the CDR3 is TGCAGTGCTAGCCCAAGGAGGGTGAACACCATATATTTT. This gives the protein CSASPRRVNTIYF.

The J gene is TRBJ1-5, the V gene TRBV7-8; D is possibly TRBD1 (6 bases). V lost 0 bases, J lost 8 bases, and 14 bases lay in between. This CDR3 region has 15 residues. CDR1 is SGHVS and CDR2 is FQNEAQ in the germline V gene. The chain's CDR3 is CASSLAPGVGEPQHF. The CDR3 DNA sequence: TGTGCCAGCAGCTTAGCCCCAGGGGTTGGGGAGCCCCAGCATTTT.

The V gene is TRBV7-3, the J gene TRBJ1-1, with D unclear. Germline values: CDR1 SGHTA, CDR2 FQGTGA. Trimming took 1 base from V and 4 from J, leaving 10 bases between them. The CDR3 totals 14 residues. The CDR3 DNA follows: TGTGCCAGCAGCTTAAATCCCGGAGTCACTGAAGCTTTCTTT. This encodes CASSLNPGVTEAFF.

This clonotype has only one observation. The V call is TRBV6-4, the J call TRBJ2-2; maybe TRBD2 (5 bases). Trimming cost V 5 bases and J 0 bases, with 13 bases left between them. Germline CDR1 MRHNA, CDR2 SNTAGT. The CDR3 is 16 residues long. The CDR3 sequence is CASSLQVAPNTGELFF. CDR3 nucleotide sequence: TGTGCCAGCAGTCTGCAGGTAGCGCCGAACACCGGGGAGCTGTTTTTT.

The chain joins TRBV20-1 to TRBJ1-1; D remains unclear. Between the trimmed V and J ends, which lost 1 base and 1 base, there was a span of 13 bases. The CDR3 loop spans 15 amino acids. The germline V gene has CDR1 DFQATT and CDR2 SNEGSKA (reference sequence). The CDR3 nucleotides read TGCAGTGCTAGAGGAAGGGCATCCGGGAACACTGAAGCTTTCTTT. Translated, it gives CSARGRASGNTEAFF.

This clonotype was observed once. The chain combines TRBV11-2 with TRBJ1-2; tentative D call: TRBD1 (5 bases). CDR3 length: 18 residues. The germline V and J ends were trimmed by 2 bases and 4 bases, with 23 bases remaining between them. Looked up from germline, CDR1 is SGHAT and CDR2 is FQNNGV. In DNA form, the CDR3 reads TGTGCCAGCAGCTTATTAGGGACGAGGCCCCTTTACTCCTATGGCTACACCTTC. Residues: CASSLLGTRPLYSYGYTF.

V is TRBV2 and J is TRBJ2-7; the match to TRBD1 covers 8 bases. Unmatched junction bases numbered 6, after V lost 6 bases and J lost 2 bases. The V gene's germline CDR1 is SNHLY and CDR2 FYNNEI. CDR3 size: 14 residues. The CDR3 is CASRGTGYTYEQYF. CDR3 coding DNA: TGTGCCAGCAGGGGGACAGGATATACCTACGAGCAGTACTTC.

CDR3 in DNA: TGTGCCAGCAGCCAACTCGGGGGGGGTCAGCCCCAGCATTTT. It encodes CASSQLGGGQPQHF. The rearrangement joins TRBV6-2 or TRBV6-3 to TRBJ1-5; possible D gene TRBD1, 5 bases. Between the trimmed V and J ends, which lost 6 bases and 6 bases, there was a span of 15 bases. This CDR3 region has 14 residues. The germline V gene encodes CDR1 MNHEY and CDR2 SVGEGT.